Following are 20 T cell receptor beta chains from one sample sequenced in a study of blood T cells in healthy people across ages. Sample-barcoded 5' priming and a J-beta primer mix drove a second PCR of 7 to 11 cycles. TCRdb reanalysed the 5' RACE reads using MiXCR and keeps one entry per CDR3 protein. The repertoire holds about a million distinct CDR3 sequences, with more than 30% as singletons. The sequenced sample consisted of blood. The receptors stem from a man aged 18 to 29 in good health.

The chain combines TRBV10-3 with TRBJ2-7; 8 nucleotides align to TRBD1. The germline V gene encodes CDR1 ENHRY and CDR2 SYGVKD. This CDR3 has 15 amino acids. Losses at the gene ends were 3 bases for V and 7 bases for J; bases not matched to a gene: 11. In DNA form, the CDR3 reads TGTGCCATCAGTGACGGGACAGGCCTAATCAATGAGCAGTACTTC. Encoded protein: CAISDGTGLINEQYF.

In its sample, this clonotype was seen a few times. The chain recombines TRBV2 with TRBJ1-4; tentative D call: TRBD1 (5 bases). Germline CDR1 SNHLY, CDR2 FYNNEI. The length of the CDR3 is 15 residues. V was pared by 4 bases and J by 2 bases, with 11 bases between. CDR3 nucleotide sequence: TGTGCCAGCAGTGCTCAGGGATACACTAATGAAAAACTGTTTTTT. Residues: CASSAQGYTNEKLFF. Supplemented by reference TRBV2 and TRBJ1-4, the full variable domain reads EPEVTQTPSHQVTQMGQEVILRCVPISNHLYFYWYRQILGQKVEFLVSFYNNEISEKSEIFDDQFSVERPDGSNFTLKIRSTKLEDSAMYFCASSAQGYTNEKLFFGSGTQLSVL.

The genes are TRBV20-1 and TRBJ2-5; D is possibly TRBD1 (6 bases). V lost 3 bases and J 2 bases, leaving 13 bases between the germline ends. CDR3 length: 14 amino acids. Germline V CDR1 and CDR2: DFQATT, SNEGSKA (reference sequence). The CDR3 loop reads CSARSTGKQETQYF. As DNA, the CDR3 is TGCAGTGCTAGGAGCACAGGGAAACAAGAGACCCAGTACTTC.

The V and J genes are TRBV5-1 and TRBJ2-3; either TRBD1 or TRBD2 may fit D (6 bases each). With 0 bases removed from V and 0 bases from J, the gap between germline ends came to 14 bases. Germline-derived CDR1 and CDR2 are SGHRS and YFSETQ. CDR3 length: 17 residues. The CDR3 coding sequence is TGCGCCAGCAGCTTGGCAGGGGCGGGGCGAAGCACAGATACGCAGTATTTT. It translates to CASSLAGAGRSTDTQYF.

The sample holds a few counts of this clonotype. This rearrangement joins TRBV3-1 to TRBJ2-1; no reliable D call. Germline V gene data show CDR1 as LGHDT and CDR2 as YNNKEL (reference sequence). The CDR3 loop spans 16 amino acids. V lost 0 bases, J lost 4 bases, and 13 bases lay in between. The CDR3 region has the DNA TGTGCCAGCAGCCAAGATGGCTCACTGGTTTACAATGAGCAGTTCTTC. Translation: CASSQDGSLVYNEQFF.

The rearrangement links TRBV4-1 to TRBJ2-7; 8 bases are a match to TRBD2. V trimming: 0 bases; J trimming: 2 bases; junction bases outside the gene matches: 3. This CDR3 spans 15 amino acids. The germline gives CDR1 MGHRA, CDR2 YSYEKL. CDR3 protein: CASSQENSGAYEQYF. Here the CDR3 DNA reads TGCGCCAGCAGCCAAGAGAATAGCGGGGCCTACGAGCAGTACTTC.

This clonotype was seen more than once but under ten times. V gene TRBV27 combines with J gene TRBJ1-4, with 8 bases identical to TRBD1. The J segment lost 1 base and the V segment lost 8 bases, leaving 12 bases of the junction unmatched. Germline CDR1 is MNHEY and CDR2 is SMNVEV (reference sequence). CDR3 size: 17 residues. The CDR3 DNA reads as TGTGCCAGCGCGCCCGGGACAGGTCGGGTAACTAATGAAAAACTGTTTTTT. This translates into CASAPGTGRVTNEKLFF.

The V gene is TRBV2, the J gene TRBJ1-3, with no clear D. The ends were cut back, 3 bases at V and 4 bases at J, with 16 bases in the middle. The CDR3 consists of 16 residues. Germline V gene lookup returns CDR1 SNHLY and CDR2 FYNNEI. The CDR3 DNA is TGTGCCAGCAGTGAGCGGGATAGGGCCCGCGGAAACACCATATATTTT. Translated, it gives CASSERDRARGNTIYF. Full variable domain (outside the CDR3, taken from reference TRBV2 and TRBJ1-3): EPEVTQTPSHQVTQMGQEVILRCVPISNHLYFYWYRQILGQKVEFLVSFYNNEISEKSEIFDDQFSVERPDGSNFTLKIRSTKLEDSAMYFCASSERDRARGNTIYFGEGSWLTVV.

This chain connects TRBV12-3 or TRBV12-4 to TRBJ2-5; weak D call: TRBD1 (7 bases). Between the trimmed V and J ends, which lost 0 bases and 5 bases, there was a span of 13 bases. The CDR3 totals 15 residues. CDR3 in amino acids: CASSLAPGGLETQYF. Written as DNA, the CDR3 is TGTGCCAGCAGTTTAGCGCCAGGGGGGTTGGAGACCCAGTACTTC.

CDR3 residues: CASSQGHGGYTF. The CDR3 region has the DNA TGTGCCAGCAGCCAAGGCCATGGTGGCTACACCTTC. V is TRBV14 and J is TRBJ1-2; D uncertain. The CDR3 extends over 12 amino acids. Germline lookup yields CDR1 SGHDN and CDR2 FVKESK. V lost 1 base and J 7 bases, leaving 7 bases between the germline ends.

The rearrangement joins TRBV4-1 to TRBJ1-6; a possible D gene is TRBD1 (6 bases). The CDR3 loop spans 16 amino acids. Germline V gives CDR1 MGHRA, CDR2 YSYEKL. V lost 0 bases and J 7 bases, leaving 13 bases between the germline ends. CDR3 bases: TGCGCCAGCAGCCAAGAGGGATGGCAGGGGAATTCACCCCTCCACTTT. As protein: CASSQEGWQGNSPLHF.

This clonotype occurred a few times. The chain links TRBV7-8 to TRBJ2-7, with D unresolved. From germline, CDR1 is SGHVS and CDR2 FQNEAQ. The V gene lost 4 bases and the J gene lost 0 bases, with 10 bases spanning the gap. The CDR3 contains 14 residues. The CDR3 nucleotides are TGTGCCAGCAGCTATGACAAGAGCTCCTACGAGCAGTACTTC. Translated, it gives CASSYDKSSYEQYF.

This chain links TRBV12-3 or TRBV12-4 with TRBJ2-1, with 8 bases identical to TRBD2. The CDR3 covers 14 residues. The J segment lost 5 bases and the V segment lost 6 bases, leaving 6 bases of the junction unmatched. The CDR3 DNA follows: TGTGCCAGCAGCCAACTAGCGGATAACAATGAGCAGTTCTTC. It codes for CASSQLADNNEQFF.

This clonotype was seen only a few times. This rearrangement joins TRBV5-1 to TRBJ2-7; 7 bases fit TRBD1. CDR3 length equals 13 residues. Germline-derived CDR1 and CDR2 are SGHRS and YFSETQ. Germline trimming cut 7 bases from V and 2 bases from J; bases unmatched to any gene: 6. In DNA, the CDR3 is TGCGCCAGCCTAAGACAGGGAACCTACGAGCAGTACTTC. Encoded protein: CASLRQGTYEQYF. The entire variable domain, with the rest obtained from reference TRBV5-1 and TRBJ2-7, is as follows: KAGVTQTPRYLIKTRGQQVTLSCSPISGHRSVSWYQQTPGQGLQFLFEYFSETQRNKGNFPGRFSGRQFSNSRSEMNVSTLELGDSALYLCASLRQGTYEQYFGPGTRLTVT.

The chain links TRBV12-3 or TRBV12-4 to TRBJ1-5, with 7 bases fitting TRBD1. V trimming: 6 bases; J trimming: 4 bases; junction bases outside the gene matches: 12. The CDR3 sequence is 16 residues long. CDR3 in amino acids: CASSPTRTGENQPQHF. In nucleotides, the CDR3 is TGTGCCAGCAGCCCTACCCGAACAGGGGAAAATCAGCCCCAGCATTTT.

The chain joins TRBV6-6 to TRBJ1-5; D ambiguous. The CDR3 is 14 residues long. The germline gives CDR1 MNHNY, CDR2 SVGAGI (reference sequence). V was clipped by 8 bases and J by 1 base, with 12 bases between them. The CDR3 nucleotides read TGTGCCAGCCGAGAAGTTGGGAGCAATCAGCCCCAGCATTTT. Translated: CASREVGSNQPQHF.

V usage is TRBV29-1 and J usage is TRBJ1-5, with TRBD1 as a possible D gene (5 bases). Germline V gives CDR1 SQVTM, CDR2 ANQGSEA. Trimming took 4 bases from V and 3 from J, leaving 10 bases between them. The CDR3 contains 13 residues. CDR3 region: CSVGEGPNQPQHF. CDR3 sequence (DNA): TGCAGCGTTGGAGAGGGGCCCAATCAGCCCCAGCATTTT.

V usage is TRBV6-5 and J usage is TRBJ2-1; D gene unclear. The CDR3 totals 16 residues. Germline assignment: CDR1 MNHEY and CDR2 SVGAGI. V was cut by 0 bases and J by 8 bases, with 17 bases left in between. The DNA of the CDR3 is TGTGCCAGCAGTTACTCGCCGGCCCGAGCTCGGGATGAGCAGTTCTTC. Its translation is CASSYSPARARDEQFF.

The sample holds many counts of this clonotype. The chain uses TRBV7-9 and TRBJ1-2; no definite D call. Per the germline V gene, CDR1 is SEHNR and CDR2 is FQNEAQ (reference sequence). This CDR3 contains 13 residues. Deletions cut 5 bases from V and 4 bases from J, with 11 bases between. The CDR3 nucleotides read TGTGCCAGCAGCCGGACCGAGTTCTATGGCTACACCTTC. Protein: CASSRTEFYGYTF.

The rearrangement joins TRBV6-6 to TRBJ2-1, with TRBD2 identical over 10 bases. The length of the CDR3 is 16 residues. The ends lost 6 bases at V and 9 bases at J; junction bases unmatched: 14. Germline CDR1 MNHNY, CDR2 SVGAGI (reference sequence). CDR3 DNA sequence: TGTGCCAGCAGCCACACACCTAGCGGGGGAGGCACTGAGCAGTTCTTC. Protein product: CASSHTPSGGGTEQFF.